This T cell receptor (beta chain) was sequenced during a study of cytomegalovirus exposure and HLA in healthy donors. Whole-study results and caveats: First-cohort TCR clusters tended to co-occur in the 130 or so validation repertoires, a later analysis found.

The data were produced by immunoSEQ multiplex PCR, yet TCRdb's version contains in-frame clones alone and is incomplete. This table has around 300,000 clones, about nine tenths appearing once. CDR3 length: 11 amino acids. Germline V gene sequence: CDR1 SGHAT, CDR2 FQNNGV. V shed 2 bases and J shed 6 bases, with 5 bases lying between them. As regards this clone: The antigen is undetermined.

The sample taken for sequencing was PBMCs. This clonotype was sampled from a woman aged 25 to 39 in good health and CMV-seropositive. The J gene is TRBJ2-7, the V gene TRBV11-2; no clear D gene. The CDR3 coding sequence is TGTGCCAGCAGCTTAATTGGCGAGCAGTACTTC. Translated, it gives CASSLIGEQYF.